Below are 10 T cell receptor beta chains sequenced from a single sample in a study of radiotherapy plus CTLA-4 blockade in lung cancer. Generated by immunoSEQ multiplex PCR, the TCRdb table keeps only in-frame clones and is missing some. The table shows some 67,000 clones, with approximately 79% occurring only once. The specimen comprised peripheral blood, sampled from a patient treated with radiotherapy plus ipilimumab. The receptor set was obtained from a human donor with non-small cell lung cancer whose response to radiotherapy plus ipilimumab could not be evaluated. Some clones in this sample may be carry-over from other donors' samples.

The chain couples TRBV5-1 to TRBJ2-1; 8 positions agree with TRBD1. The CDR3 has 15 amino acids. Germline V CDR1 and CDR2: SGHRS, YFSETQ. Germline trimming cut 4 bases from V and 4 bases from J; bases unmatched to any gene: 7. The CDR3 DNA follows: TGCGCCAGCAGCCCCGGGACAGGCAGTTACAATGAGCAGTTCTTC. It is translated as CASSPGTGSYNEQFF.

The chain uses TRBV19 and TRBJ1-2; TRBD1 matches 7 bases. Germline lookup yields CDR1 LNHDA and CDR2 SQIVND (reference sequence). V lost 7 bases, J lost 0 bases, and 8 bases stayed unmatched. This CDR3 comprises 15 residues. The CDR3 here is CASTARDRTNYGYTF. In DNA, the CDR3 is TGTGCCAGTACCGCCCGGGACAGAACTAACTATGGCTACACCTTC.

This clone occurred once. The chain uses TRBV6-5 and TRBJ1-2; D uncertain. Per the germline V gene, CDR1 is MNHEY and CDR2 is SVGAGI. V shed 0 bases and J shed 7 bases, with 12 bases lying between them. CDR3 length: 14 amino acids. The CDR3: CASSYSLRGSGYTF. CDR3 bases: TGTGCCAGCAGTTACTCCCTACGGGGTAGTGGCTACACCTTC.

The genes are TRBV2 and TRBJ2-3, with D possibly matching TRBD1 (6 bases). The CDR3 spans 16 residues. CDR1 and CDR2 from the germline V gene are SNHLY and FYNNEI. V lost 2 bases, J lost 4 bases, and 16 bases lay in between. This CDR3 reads CASSEIGRGGSDTQYF. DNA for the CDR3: TGTGCCAGCAGTGAAATAGGCAGGGGCGGGTCAGATACGCAGTATTTT.

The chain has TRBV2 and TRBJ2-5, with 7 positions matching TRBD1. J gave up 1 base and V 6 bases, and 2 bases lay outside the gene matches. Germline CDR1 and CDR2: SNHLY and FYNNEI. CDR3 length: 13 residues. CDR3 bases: TGTGCCAGCAGAGGGACAGCCCAAGAGACCCAGTACTTC. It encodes CASRGTAQETQYF.

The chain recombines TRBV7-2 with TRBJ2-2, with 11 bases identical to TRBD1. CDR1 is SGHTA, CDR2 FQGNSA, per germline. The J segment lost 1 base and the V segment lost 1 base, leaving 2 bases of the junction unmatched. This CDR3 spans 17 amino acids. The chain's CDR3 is CASSLGGTGGNTGELFF. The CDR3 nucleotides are TGTGCCAGCAGCTTAGGGGGGACAGGGGGGAACACCGGGGAGCTGTTTTTT.

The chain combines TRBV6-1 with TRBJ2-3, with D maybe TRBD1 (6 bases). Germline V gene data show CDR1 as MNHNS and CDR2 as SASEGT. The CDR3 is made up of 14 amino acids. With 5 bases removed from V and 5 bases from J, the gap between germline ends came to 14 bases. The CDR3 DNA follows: TGTGCCAGCAGTTCGGGGCTAGGGGGAGATACGCAGTATTTT. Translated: CASSSGLGGDTQYF.

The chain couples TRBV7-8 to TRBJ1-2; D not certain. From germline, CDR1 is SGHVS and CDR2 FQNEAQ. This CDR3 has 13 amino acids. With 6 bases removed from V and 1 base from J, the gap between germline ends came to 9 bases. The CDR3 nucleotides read TGTGCCAGCAGTCTTACTGATAACTATGGCTACACCTTC. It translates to CASSLTDNYGYTF.

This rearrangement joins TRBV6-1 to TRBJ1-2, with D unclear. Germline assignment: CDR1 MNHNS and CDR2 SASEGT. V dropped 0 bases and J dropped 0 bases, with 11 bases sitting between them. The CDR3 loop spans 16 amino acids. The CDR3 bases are TGTGCCAGCAGTGAAGCGCTTCGCCGGGCTAACTATGGCTACACCTTC. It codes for CASSEALRRANYGYTF.

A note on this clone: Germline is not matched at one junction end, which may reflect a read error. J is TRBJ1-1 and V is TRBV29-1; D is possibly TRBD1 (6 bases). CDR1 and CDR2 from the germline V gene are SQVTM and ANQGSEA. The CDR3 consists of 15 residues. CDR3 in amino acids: CSVEVTGLKNTEAFF. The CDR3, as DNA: TGCAGCGTGGAAGTGACAGGACTCAAGAACACTGAAGCTTTCTTT.